The table lists the clone carrying this TCR beta chain with many counts. This sample is part of a study of early T cells in non-severe SARS-CoV-2 infection. Unique molecular identifiers (one per individual cDNA molecule) were attached. TCRdb used MiXCR to reprocess the 5' RACE reads, holding one entry per CDR3 protein. The sample records about 110,000 distinct CDR3 sequences, about 12% being singletons. This CDR3 is built from 19 residues. Sequenced material: whole blood. This chain uses TRBV21-1 with TRBJ1-5; the table's D gene call, TRBD1, was not cross checked with the DNA. TRBV21-1 counts as a pseudogene. The receptor's source is an adult who was a healthcare worker with PCR-confirmed SARS-CoV-2 infection or an uninfected control (not recorded which). For the CDR3, the DNA is TGTGCCAGCAGCAAATCCCAAACAAGGGTTGGGGACAGCAATCAGCCCCAGCATTTT. Translating gives CASSKSQTRVGDSNQPQHF.